This T cell receptor beta chain came from a study of T cells expressing NK-cell markers. Study-wide background: Out of eight donors sequenced, seven tested HCMV-seropositive and the remaining one seronegative.

TCRdb re-called the 5' RACE reads and shows each CDR3 protein once, DNA omitted. This listing includes 550,000 or so distinct CDR3 sequences. Germline CDR1 reads SGHAT; CDR2 reads FQNNGV. The CDR3 consists of 15 residues. This TCR was sampled from a young man in good health. The specimen sequenced was blood T cells: a sorted CD56 or NKG2C T cell subset, CD4+ or CD8+ T cells, or bulk PBMC T cells (not recorded which). V and J are TRBV11-2 and TRBJ2-1; the D call from TCRdb, TRBD2, cannot be confirmed without DNA. Here the CDR3 reads CASSLGVGGTNEQFF.